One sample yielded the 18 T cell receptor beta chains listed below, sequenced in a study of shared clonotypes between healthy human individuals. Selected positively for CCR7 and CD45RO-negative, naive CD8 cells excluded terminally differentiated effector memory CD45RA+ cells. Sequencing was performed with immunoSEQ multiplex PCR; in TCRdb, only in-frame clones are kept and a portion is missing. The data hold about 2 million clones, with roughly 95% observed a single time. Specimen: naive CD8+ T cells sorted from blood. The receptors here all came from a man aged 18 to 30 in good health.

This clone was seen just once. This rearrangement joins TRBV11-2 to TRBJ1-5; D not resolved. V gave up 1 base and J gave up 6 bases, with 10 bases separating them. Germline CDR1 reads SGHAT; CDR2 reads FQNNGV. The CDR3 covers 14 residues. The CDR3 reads CASSLGTRGQPQHF. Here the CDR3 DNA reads TGTGCCAGCAGCTTAGGTACCCGGGGTCAGCCCCAGCATTTT.

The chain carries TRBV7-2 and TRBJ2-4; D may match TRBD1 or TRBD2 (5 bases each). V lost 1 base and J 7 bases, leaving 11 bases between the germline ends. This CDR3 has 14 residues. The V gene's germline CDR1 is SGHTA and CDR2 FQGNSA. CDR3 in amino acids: CASSLEIGDNIQYF. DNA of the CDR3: TGTGCCAGCAGCTTAGAGATAGGGGACAACATTCAGTACTTC.

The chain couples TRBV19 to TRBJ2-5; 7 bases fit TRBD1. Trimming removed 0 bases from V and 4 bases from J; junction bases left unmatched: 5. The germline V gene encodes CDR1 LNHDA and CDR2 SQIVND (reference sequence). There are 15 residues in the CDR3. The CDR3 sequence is CASSIDNSGGETQYF. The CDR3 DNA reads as TGTGCCAGTAGTATAGACAATTCAGGGGGAGAGACCCAGTACTTC.

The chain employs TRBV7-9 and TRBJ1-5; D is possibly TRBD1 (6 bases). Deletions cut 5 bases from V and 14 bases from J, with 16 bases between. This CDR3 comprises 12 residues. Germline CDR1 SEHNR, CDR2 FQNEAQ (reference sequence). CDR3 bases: TGTGCCAGCAGCCTGATGGACAGCGGGGAGCATTTT. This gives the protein CASSLMDSGEHF. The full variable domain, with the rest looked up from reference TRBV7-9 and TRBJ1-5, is DTGVSQNPRHKITKRGQNVTFRCDPISEHNRLYWYRQTLGQGPEFLTYFQNEAQLEKSRLLSDRFSAERPKGSFSTLEIQRTEQGDSAMYLCASSLMDSGEHFGDGTRLSIL.

The CDR3 nucleotides are TGTGCCAGCAGCCCCCTCCGGGGGGGGACAGATACGCAGTATTTT. Its translation: CASSPLRGGTDTQYF. The chain couples TRBV6-5 to TRBJ2-3; 8 nucleotides match TRBD2. The J segment lost 3 bases and the V segment lost 6 bases, leaving 8 bases of the junction unmatched. This CDR3 spans 15 amino acids. Germline CDR1 and CDR2: MNHEY and SVGAGI.

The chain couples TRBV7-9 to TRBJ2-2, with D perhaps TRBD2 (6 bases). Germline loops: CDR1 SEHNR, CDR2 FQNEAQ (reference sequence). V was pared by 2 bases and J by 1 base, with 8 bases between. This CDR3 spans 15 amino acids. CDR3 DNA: TGTGCCAGCAGCTTACCTAGCGTGAACACCGGGGAGCTGTTTTTT. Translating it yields CASSLPSVNTGELFF.

The CDR3 loop is CASSLGQGKLFNQPQHF. The CDR3 DNA reads as TGTGCCAGCAGCCTGGGACAGGGAAAACTCTTCAATCAGCCCCAGCATTTT. The chain couples TRBV28 to TRBJ1-5, with TRBD1 identical over 9 bases. This CDR3 has 17 amino acids. Trimming removed 6 bases from V and 3 bases from J; junction bases left unmatched: 12. The germline V gene encodes CDR1 MDHEN and CDR2 SYDVKM.

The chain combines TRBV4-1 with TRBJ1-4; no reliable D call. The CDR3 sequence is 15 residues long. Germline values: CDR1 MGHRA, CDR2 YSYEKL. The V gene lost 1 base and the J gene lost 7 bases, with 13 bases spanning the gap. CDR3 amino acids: CASSQVGSVGEKLFF. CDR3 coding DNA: TGCGCCAGCAGCCAAGTTGGTAGTGTGGGTGAAAAACTGTTTTTT.

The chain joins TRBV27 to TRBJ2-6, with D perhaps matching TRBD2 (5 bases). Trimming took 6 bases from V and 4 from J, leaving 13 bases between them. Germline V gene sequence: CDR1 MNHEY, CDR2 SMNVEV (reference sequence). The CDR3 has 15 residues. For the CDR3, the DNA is TGTGCCAGCAGCCCCGGGCCGGGAGGGGCCAACGTCCTGACTTTC. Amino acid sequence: CASSPGPGGANVLTF.

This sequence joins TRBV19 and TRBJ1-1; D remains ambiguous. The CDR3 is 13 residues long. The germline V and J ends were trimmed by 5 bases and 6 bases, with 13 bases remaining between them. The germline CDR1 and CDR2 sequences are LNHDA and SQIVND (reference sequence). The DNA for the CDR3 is TGTGCCAGTAGTGCCCAATGGTCCCCTGAAGCTTTCTTT. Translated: CASSAQWSPEAFF.

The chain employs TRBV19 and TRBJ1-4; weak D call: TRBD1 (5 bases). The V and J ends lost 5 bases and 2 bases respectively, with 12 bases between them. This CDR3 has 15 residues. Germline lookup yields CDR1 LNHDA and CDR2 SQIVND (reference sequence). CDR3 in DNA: TGTGCCAGTAGTCTTCAGTGGGGGACTAATGAAAAACTGTTTTTT. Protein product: CASSLQWGTNEKLFF.

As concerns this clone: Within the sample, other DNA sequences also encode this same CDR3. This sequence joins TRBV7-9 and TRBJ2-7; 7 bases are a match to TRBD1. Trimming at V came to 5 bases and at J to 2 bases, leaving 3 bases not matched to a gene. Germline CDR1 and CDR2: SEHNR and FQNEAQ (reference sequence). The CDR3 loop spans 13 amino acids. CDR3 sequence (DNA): TGTGCCAGCAGCCTGACAGGGCCCTACGAGCAGTACTTC. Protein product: CASSLTGPYEQYF.

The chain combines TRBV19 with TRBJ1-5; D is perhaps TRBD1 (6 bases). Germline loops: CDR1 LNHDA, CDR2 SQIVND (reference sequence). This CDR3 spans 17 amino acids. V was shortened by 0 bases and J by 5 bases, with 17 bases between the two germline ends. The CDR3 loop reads CASSIEEGQWEYQPQHF. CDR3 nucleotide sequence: TGTGCCAGTAGTATAGAGGAGGGACAATGGGAGTATCAGCCCCAGCATTTT.

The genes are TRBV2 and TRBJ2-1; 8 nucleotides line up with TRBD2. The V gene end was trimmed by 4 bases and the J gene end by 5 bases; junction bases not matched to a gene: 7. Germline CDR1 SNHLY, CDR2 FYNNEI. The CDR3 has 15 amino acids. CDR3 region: CASSGILAEDNEQFF. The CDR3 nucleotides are TGTGCCAGCAGTGGGATACTAGCGGAAGACAATGAGCAGTTCTTC.

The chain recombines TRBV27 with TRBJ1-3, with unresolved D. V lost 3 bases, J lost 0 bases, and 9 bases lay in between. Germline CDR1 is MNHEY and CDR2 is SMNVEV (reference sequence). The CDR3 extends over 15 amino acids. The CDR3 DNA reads TGTGCCAGCAGTTTCGACGGAGACTCTGGAAACACCATATATTTT. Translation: CASSFDGDSGNTIYF.

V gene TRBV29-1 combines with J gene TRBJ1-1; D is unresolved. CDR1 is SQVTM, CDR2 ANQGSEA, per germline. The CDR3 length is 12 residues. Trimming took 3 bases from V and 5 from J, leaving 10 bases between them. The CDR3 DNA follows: TGCAGCGTTGACCCGGGCAAGACTGAAGCTTTCTTT. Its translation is CSVDPGKTEAFF.

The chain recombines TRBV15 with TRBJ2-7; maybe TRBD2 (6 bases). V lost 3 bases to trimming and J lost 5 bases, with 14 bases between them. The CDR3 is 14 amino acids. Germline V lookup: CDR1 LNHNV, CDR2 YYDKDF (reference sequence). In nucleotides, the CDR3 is TGTGCCACCAGCAGGGAGACTAGTAGCAACGAGCAGTACTTC. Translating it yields CATSRETSSNEQYF.

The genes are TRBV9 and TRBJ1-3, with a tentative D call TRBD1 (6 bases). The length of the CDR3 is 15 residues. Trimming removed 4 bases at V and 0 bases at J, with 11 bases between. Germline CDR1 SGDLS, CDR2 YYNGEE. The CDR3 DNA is TGTGCCAGCAGCATATCAGGGGACTCTGGAAACACCATATATTTT. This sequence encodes CASSISGDSGNTIYF.